One sample yielded the 4 T cell receptor beta chains listed below, sequenced in a study of early T cells in non-severe SARS-CoV-2 infection. TCRdb redid the calling of the 5' RACE reads with MiXCR, one entry per CDR3 protein. The sample holds about 45,000 distinct CDR3 sequences, roughly 12% seen once. The specimen was whole blood. These receptors came from an adult who was a healthcare worker with PCR-confirmed SARS-CoV-2 infection or an uninfected control (not recorded which).

This clonotype was seen ten or more times. The chain recombines TRBV6-5 with TRBJ2-6, with 10 bases fitting TRBD1. The V segment lost 6 bases and the J segment 0 bases; nucleotides outside the gene matches: 11. The CDR3 spans 19 residues. Germline V lookup: CDR1 MNHEY, CDR2 SVGAGI. The CDR3 spells CASRGDRGSPLSGANVLTF. CDR3 nucleotide sequence: TGTGCCAGCAGGGGGGACAGGGGATCTCCCCTCTCTGGGGCCAACGTCCTGACTTTC.

This clonotype was observed a few times. This sequence joins TRBV7-9 and TRBJ2-7; possibly TRBD2 for D (6 bases). This CDR3 is built from 16 residues. Trimming stripped 5 bases from V and 0 bases from J, with 17 bases between. Germline CDR1 SEHNR, CDR2 FQNEAQ (reference sequence). The CDR3 here is CASSPPAGGYSYEQYF. CDR3 sequence (DNA): TGTGCCAGCAGCCCCCCGGCCGGAGGGTACTCCTACGAGCAGTACTTC.

This clonotype appeared a few times. V is TRBV7-3 and J is TRBJ2-1; tentative D call: TRBD1 (6 bases). Trimming removed 0 bases at V and 0 bases at J, with 18 bases between. Germline assignment: CDR1 SGHTA and CDR2 FQGTGA. The CDR3 spans 19 residues. The CDR3 DNA follows: TGTGCCAGCAGCTTAACCCGGGGAACCCACAGGGTCTCCTACAATGAGCAGTTCTTC. Translation: CASSLTRGTHRVSYNEQFF.

CDR3 bases: TGTGCCAGCTTGCATAGCGGCTTAACTTACAATGAGCAGTTCTTC. Translating gives CASLHSGLTYNEQFF. This chain links TRBV6-1 with TRBJ2-1; maybe TRBD2 (6 bases). The germline CDR1 and CDR2 sequences are MNHNS and SASEGT. V lost 8 bases, J lost 4 bases, and 18 bases lay in between. The CDR3 totals 15 residues.